Detailed here is one TCR beta chain. The sample comes from a study of cytomegalovirus exposure and HLA in healthy donors. TCRdb keeps only in-frame clones here, not all; method: immunoSEQ multiplex PCR. Seen here are approximately 100,000 clones, approximately 93% observed once, and the top ten hold approximately 1.1%. Sequencing used PBMCs. This receptor was obtained from a woman between 25 and 40 years old in good health and CMV-seropositive.

CDR3 DNA sequence: TGTGCCACCAGCAGAGATCTCCCTGCCGGGGAGCTGTTTTTT. It yields the protein CATSRDLPAGELFF. The V call is TRBV15, the J call TRBJ2-2; no reliable D call. V dropped 0 bases and J dropped 6 bases, with 8 bases sitting between them. Per the germline V gene, CDR1 is LNHNV and CDR2 is YYDKDF (reference sequence). The CDR3 runs 14 residues.